This section outlines one TCR beta chain sequence together with its context. Losses at the gene ends were 7 bases for V and 8 bases for J; bases not matched to a gene: 9. The CDR3 spans 14 residues. From germline, CDR1 is SQVTM and CDR2 ANQGSEA. The source of the sample is a study of T cell changes during pregnancy in multiple sclerosis. Data came from immunoSEQ multiplex PCR; TCRdb stores just in-frame clones and leaves some out. The profile shows roughly 64,000 clones, 90% to 97% of them singletons. Sequenced here: CD8+ T cells from peripheral blood mononuclear cells, sampled after pregnancy. V usage is TRBV29-1 and J usage is TRBJ2-1; 12 positions agree with TRBD2. The clonotype originates from a female donor with multiple sclerosis, enrolled in a pregnancy study. The CDR3 DNA sequence: TGCAGCGCACCGACTAGCGGGAGAGAAGATGAGCAGTTCTTC. Its translation: CSAPTSGREDEQFF.